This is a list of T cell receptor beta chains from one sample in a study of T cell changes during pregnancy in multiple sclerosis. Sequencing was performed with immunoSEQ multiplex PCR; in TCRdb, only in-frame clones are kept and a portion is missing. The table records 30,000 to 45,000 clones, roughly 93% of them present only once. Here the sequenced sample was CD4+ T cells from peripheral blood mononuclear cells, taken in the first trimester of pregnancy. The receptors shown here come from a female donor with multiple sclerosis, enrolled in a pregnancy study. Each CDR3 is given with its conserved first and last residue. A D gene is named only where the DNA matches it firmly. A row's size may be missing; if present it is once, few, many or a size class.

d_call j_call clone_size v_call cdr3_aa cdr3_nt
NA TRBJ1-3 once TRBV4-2 CASSQPTSGNTIYF TGTGCCAGCAGCCAACCTACCTCTGGAAACACCATATATTTT
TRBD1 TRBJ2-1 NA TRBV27 CASSPDRGSYNEQFF TGTGCCAGCAGTCCGGACAGGGGATCCTACAATGAGCAGTTCTTC
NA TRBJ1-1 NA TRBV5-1 CASSDSPGSNTEAFF TGCGCCAGCAGCGACAGCCCAGGGTCGAACACTGAAGCTTTCTTT
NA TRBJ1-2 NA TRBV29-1 CSAMTVAAPYGYTF TGCAGCGCTATGACAGTTGCAGCCCCTTATGGCTACACCTTC
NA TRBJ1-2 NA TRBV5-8 CASSLRVPGGYTF TGTGCCAGCAGCTTGCGGGTCCCCGGTGGCTACACCTTC
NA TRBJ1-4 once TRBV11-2 CASSRPPLGQPREKLFF TGTGCCAGCAGCCGCCCGCCGCTCGGACAGCCGAGGGAAAAACTGTTTTTT
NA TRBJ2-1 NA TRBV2 CASSEPTAVRGQFF TGTGCCAGCAGTGAACCAACCGCGGTTCGTGGGCAGTTCTTC
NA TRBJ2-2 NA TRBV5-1 CASSRTGSTGELFF TGCGCCAGCAGCCGTACAGGATCCACCGGGGAGCTGTTTTTT
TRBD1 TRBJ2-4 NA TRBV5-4 CASSQGQGPVAKNIQYF TGTGCCAGCAGCCAGGGACAGGGACCTGTAGCCAAAAACATTCAGTACTTC
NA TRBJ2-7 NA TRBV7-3 CASSRAGPGDEQYF TGTGCCAGCAGCCGGGCGGGGCCGGGGGACGAGCAGTACTTC
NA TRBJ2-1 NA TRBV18 CASSPYRRESSYNEQFF TGTGCCAGCTCACCTTACCGGCGGGAAAGCTCCTACAATGAGCAGTTCTTC
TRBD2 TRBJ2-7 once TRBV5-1 CASRGLAVYEQYF TGCGCCAGCCGCGGACTAGCGGTATACGAGCAGTACTTC
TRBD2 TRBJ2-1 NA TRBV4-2 CASSQGTSGMEDEQFF TGTGCCAGCAGCCAAGGGACTAGCGGGATGGAGGATGAGCAGTTCTTC
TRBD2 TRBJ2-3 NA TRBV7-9 CASSLGLADTDTQYF TGTGCCAGCAGCTTAGGCCTAGCGGACACAGATACGCAGTATTTT
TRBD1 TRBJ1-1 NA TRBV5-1 CASSPRTGASNTEAFF TGCGCCAGCAGCCCGCGAACAGGGGCTTCGAACACTGAAGCTTTCTTT
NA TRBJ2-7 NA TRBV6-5 CASSYFGSEQYF TGTGCCAGCAGTTACTTTGGTAGCGAGCAGTACTTC
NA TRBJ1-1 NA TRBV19 CASSAATGANTEAFF TGTGCCAGTAGCGCTGCGACAGGAGCAAACACTGAAGCTTTCTTT